These 4 T cell receptor beta chains share one sample of origin, sequenced in a study of shared clonotypes between healthy human individuals. Data came from immunoSEQ multiplex PCR; TCRdb stores just in-frame clones and leaves some out. Here the sample spans over a million clones, roughly 96% being singletons. The sample consisted of naive CD4+ T cells sorted from blood. The sample's subset: CD45RA+ positively selected. The source is a man in his thirties or forties in good health.

The chain employs TRBV4-1 and TRBJ2-2, with TRBD2 matching over 8 bases. The CDR3 has 14 residues. With V trimmed by 5 bases and J by 3 bases, 2 bases remained unmatched. Germline V lookup: CDR1 MGHRA, CDR2 YSYEKL. The CDR3 bases are TGCGCCAGCAGCGGAGCGGGAGACACCGGGGAGCTGTTTTTT. It yields the protein CASSGAGDTGELFF.

The rearrangement links TRBV29-1 to TRBJ2-5; TRBD2 agrees at 10 bases. Germline CDR1 and CDR2: SQVTM and ANQGSEA. This CDR3 spans 16 amino acids. The V gene end was trimmed by 1 base and the J gene end by 1 base; junction bases not matched to a gene: 6. The CDR3 region is CSVEGLAGDVQETQYF. The CDR3 bases are TGCAGCGTTGAAGGCCTAGCGGGAGACGTCCAAGAGACCCAGTACTTC.

This rearrangement joins TRBV19 to TRBJ2-7; 8 bases align to TRBD1. From germline, CDR1 is LNHDA and CDR2 SQIVND (reference sequence). The V gene end was trimmed by 6 bases and the J gene end by 1 base; junction bases not matched to a gene: 5. This CDR3 comprises 14 residues. The CDR3 DNA is TGTGCCAGTAGCCGGGACAGGAATTCCTACGAGCAGTACTTC. Its translation: CASSRDRNSYEQYF. Using reference TRBV19 and TRBJ2-7 for the parts outside the CDR3, the full variable domain is DGGITQSPKYLFRKEGQNVTLSCEQNLNHDAMYWYRQDPGQGLRLIYYSQIVNDFQKGDIAEGYSVSREKKESFPLTVTSAQKNPTAFYLCASSRDRNSYEQYFGPGTRLTVT.

The gene calls are TRBV28 and TRBJ2-5; D unresolved. CDR1 and CDR2 (germline): MDHEN, SYDVKM. V was clipped by 7 bases and J by 5 bases, with 14 bases between them. The CDR3 runs 13 residues. CDR3 residues: CASTRQARETQYF. CDR3 sequence (DNA): TGTGCCAGCACGAGGCAGGCCAGGGAGACCCAGTACTTC. Looking up the rest from reference TRBV28 and TRBJ2-5 gives the full variable domain: DVKVTQSSRYLVKRTGEKVFLECVQDMDHENMFWYRQDPGLGLRLIYFSYDVKMKEKGDIPEGYSVSREKKERFSLILESASTNQTSMYLCASTRQARETQYFGPGTRLLVL.